The present T cell receptor beta chain was sequenced within a study of OX40 agonist ivuxolimab in advanced cancers. Regarding the research as a whole: Ivuxolimab was a fully human IgG2 agonistic monoclonal antibody targeting the costimulatory receptor OX40 (CD134). Intravenous ivuxolimab was administered to patients every 2 weeks at six dose levels: 0.01, 0.1, 0.3, 1.5, 3 and 10 mg/kg. Among the approximately 54 dose-escalation patients, around 20 had hepatocellular carcinoma, roughly 15 melanoma, 9 renal cell carcinoma and 9 head and neck cancer. The paper covers the monotherapy dose-escalation part of the phase I ivuxolimab trial, which included N of about 50 patients. In the dose-escalation cohort, about four fifths of patients were male, and the mean age was 60 years with a range of roughly 23 to 79. Prior anti-PD-1, anti-PD-L1 or anti-CTLA-4 therapy was permitted, and approximately 42% of dose-escalation patients had received checkpoint inhibitors. The point of sequencing TCRbeta in the periphery was to test whether ivuxolimab changed TCR sequence diversity and drove clonal T-cell expansion. Partial responses occurred in three dose-escalation patients, of whom one had hepatocellular carcinoma and two had cutaneous melanoma.

To sequence the TCRbeta CDR3 region, genomic DNA was isolated from the sorted cells. The immunoSEQ Assay was used to sequence the TCRbeta CDR3 regions. In its TCRdb copy, this immuneACCESS table keeps in-frame sequences only and misses some clones. Where compared with another copy, unresolved V genes explain less than half of these, and the others have no known cause. For this sample the table gives approximately 100,000 clones, of which about nine tenths were detected only once. The ten largest clones add up to around 0.5% of the sample. Comment on this clone: No antigen is known for it. No per-base quality is available; no much larger clone lies one base away.

The trial excluded patients who had a history of autoimmune disease or who were on systemic immunosuppression. Peripheral blood for TCR sequencing was drawn from every dose cohort at baseline, at cycle 4 day 1 and at cycle 7 day 1. Samples were obtained from an open-label, multicenter, first-in-human phase I dose-escalation trial of ivuxolimab. Adults with locally advanced or metastatic melanoma, renal cell, hepatocellular, or head and neck squamous cell carcinoma were enrolled in the trial. Before TCR sequencing, CD4+ T cells and CD8+ T cells were sorted from peripheral blood as separate populations. The research as a whole found: On average, CD8+ T cells showed more expanded clones than CD4+ T cells after ivuxolimab. Low levels of normalized T-cell clonal expansion were also seen in some nonresponding patients. In the 0.1-3.0 mg/kg groups, partial responders had among the lowest normalized peripheral clonal expansion, particularly in CD8+ T cells. At doses from 0.1 to 3.0 mg/kg, clonal expansion was seen in both CD4+ and CD8+ blood T cells between baseline and week 6. Which antigens the clonally expanded peripheral T cells were specific for was not determined.

Its CDR3 holds 12 amino acids, cysteine through phenylalanine. Only CDR3 DNA is held: 36 bases, read in frame from base 1. A distance of 7 bases separates the germline ends of V and J, which lose 6 bases and 0 bases respectively. CDR1 and CDR2 are read off the germline V gene as SGHTS and YDEGEE. The chain joins TRBV5-8 to TRBJ2-7; no D gene can be assigned with confidence. This specimen was CD4+ or CD8+ T cells sorted from blood, taken in a trial of the OX40 agonist ivuxolimab. The receptor comes from an adult with an advanced solid tumor such as melanoma, head and neck, liver or kidney cancer. The CDR3 protein sequence reads: CASTLSSYEQYF. The DNA is as follows: TGTGCCAGCACCCTGAGCTCCTACGAGCAGTACTTC.